A single sample is the source of the 29 T cell receptor beta chains below, sequenced in a study of blood T cell repertoires in COVID-19. Profiling relied on immunoSEQ multiplex PCR, and the TCRdb table lists in-frame clones only, not all of them. The table has around 200,000 clones, about nine tenths seen once. Source material: PBMCs or T cells enriched from blood (not recorded which). These receptors all stem from a woman between 45 and 60 years old in a cohort exposed to, infected with or recovered from COVID-19 (not recorded which).

The rearrangement links TRBV4-3 to TRBJ2-7; TRBD1 might be the D (7 bases). Germline V gene data show CDR1 as LGHNA and CDR2 as YSLEER. The V gene lost 0 bases and the J gene lost 7 bases, with 13 bases spanning the gap. This CDR3 is built from 14 residues. CDR3 amino acids: CASSQDPAGGEQYF. The CDR3 DNA reads as TGCGCCAGCAGCCAAGATCCCGCAGGGGGGGAGCAGTACTTC.

The chain uses TRBV28 and TRBJ2-2; the match to TRBD1 covers 12 bases. V trimming: 6 bases; J trimming: 6 bases; junction bases outside the gene matches: 8. CDR1 and CDR2 (germline): MDHEN, SYDVKM. The CDR3 is made up of 16 amino acids. CDR3 sequence (DNA): TGTGCCAGCAGAACCGGGACAGGGGGCGAGGCCGGGGAGCTGTTTTTT. Protein product: CASRTGTGGEAGELFF.

The chain combines TRBV28 with TRBJ1-2; TRBD1 is a possible D gene (6 bases). The V gene lost 10 bases and the J gene lost 7 bases, with 16 bases spanning the gap. This CDR3 is built from 12 residues. Germline CDR1 reads MDHEN; CDR2 reads SYDVKM. In DNA form, the CDR3 reads TGTGCCACCGACGGCAGGGGCCTTGGCTACACCTTC. This sequence encodes CATDGRGLGYTF.

The chain uses TRBV5-1 and TRBJ2-2, with D possibly matching TRBD1 (5 bases). The CDR3 has 14 residues. Germline CDR1 SGHRS, CDR2 YFSETQ. V was trimmed by 0 bases and J by 8 bases, leaving 11 bases between them. CDR3 sequence (DNA): TGCGCCAGCAGCTTGGGTGGGGCCGGAGGGGAGCTGTTTTTT. This codes for CASSLGGAGGELFF.

The V gene is TRBV2, the J gene TRBJ2-2; D ambiguous. The CDR3 consists of 12 residues. Germline-derived CDR1 and CDR2 are SNHLY and FYNNEI. V dropped 7 bases and J dropped 4 bases, with 7 bases sitting between them. CDR3 loop: CASKHSTGELFF. In nucleotides, the CDR3 is TGTGCCAGCAAACACAGCACCGGGGAGCTGTTTTTT.

The CDR3, as DNA: TGTGCCAGCAGCACGGTGACAGCAGATACGCAGTATTTT. This encodes CASSTVTADTQYF. This chain uses TRBV11-2 with TRBJ2-3; D might be TRBD1 (5 bases). V dropped 5 bases and J dropped 4 bases, with 10 bases sitting between them. CDR3 length: 13 residues. CDR1 is SGHAT and CDR2 is FQNNGV in the germline V gene. The full variable domain, in which reference TRBV11-2 and TRBJ2-3 provide the parts outside the CDR3, is EAGVAQSPRYKIIEKRQSVAFWCNPISGHATLYWYQQILGQGPKLLIQFQNNGVVDDSQLPKDRFSAERLKGVDSTLKIQPAKLEDSAVYLCASSTVTADTQYFGPGTRLTVL.

As concerns this clone: The same CDR3 can be traced to other DNA sequences in this sample. CDR3 nucleotide sequence: TGTGCCAGCAGCCCTACGGGGGGCAATCAGCCCCAGCATTTT. Translated: CASSPTGGNQPQHF. V is TRBV11-2 and J is TRBJ1-5; the D gene is possibly TRBD1 (5 bases). The CDR3 totals 14 residues. Per the germline V gene, CDR1 is SGHAT and CDR2 is FQNNGV. V gave up 5 bases and J gave up 2 bases, with 10 bases separating them.

Here the CDR3 DNA reads TGTGCCAGCAGTACCCCCTCGTCGGGCTATGGCTACACCTTC. Protein sequence: CASSTPSSGYGYTF. This chain connects TRBV28 to TRBJ1-2; no clear D gene. Looked up from germline, CDR1 is MDHEN and CDR2 is SYDVKM. The V end was cut by 5 bases, the J end by 4 bases, with 14 bases between. The CDR3 runs to 14 residues.

This clone was detected ten times or more. This chain joins TRBV14 and TRBJ1-2; D call uncertain. CDR3 length: 16 residues. Trimming left V 2 bases short and J 7 bases short, with 20 bases between. Germline CDR1 and CDR2: SGHDN and FVKESK. Here the CDR3 reads CASSQLGAELRGGYTF. The CDR3 DNA sequence: TGTGCCAGCAGCCAATTAGGTGCGGAGCTGAGAGGTGGCTACACCTTC. Filled out from reference TRBV14 and TRBJ1-2, the complete variable domain reads EAGVTQFPSHSVIEKGQTVTLRCDPISGHDNLYWYRRVMGKEIKFLLHFVKESKQDESGMPNNRFLAERTGGTYSTLKVQPAELEDSGVYFCASSQLGAELRGGYTFGSGTRLTVV.

The gene calls are TRBV18 and TRBJ1-1, with a weak D call TRBD1 (5 bases). The CDR3 has 14 amino acids. Trimming stripped 6 bases from V and 4 bases from J, with 15 bases between. CDR1 and CDR2 (germline): KGHSH, LQKENI. CDR3 sequence reads: CASSSARVGTEAFF. Written as DNA, the CDR3 is TGTGCCAGCTCTTCGGCCAGGGTGGGCACTGAAGCTTTCTTT.

The V gene is TRBV29-1, the J gene TRBJ1-1; D gene unclear. Trimming stripped 4 bases from V and 1 base from J, with 13 bases between. CDR3 length: 14 residues. Germline V CDR1 and CDR2: SQVTM, ANQGSEA. This chain's CDR3 is CSVAGGRSNTEAFF. The DNA for the CDR3 is TGCAGCGTTGCCGGCGGGCGGTCGAACACTGAAGCTTTCTTT.

The chain uses TRBV4-2 and TRBJ2-1; TRBD2 agrees at 7 bases. Losses at the gene ends were 1 base for V and 0 bases for J; bases not matched to a gene: 0. The CDR3 totals 15 residues. Per the germline V gene, CDR1 is LGHNA and CDR2 is YNFKEQ. This chain's CDR3 is CASSQGGGSYNEQFF. Here the CDR3 DNA reads TGTGCCAGCAGCCAAGGGGGGGGCTCCTACAATGAGCAGTTCTTC.

This clone was found once. This chain links TRBV2 with TRBJ2-5, with 7 bases lining up with TRBD1. The CDR3 has 14 residues. In germline, CDR1 is SNHLY, CDR2 FYNNEI. Unmatched junction bases numbered 2, after V lost 4 bases and J lost 0 bases. The CDR3 here is CASSAQGYQETQYF. The CDR3 DNA sequence: TGTGCCAGCAGTGCACAGGGGTACCAAGAGACCCAGTACTTC.

This clone was detected once. The CDR3 DNA reads TGTGCCACCACAGGGGGACCGAGGGGGAACACTGAAGCTTTCTTT. Protein sequence: CATTGGPRGNTEAFF. This chain links TRBV2 with TRBJ1-1, with 8 bases lining up with TRBD1. The germline V gene encodes CDR1 SNHLY and CDR2 FYNNEI. The CDR3 is 15 residues long. J lost 1 base, V lost 10 bases, and 11 bases had no gene match.

This chain uses TRBV5-4 with TRBJ2-2; D is perhaps TRBD2 (7 bases). The CDR3 consists of 18 residues. The germline V and J ends were trimmed by 1 base and 4 bases, with 20 bases remaining between them. CDR1 is SGHNT and CDR2 is YYREEE in the germline V gene (reference sequence). The CDR3 nucleotides are TGTGCCAGCAGCTTGTTCAGGGGCGGGAGTGGGATCACCGGGGAGCTGTTTTTT. It yields the protein CASSLFRGGSGITGELFF.

The chain combines TRBV11-2 with TRBJ1-2; D remains ambiguous. Germline V gives CDR1 SGHAT, CDR2 FQNNGV. The V gene lost 4 bases and the J gene lost 0 bases, with 9 bases spanning the gap. The CDR3 length is 14 residues. The CDR3 spells CASSSWQANYGYTF. The CDR3 DNA sequence: TGTGCCAGCAGCTCGTGGCAGGCTAACTATGGCTACACCTTC.

This clone was recorded a few times. This chain uses TRBV4-3 with TRBJ1-2; D gene ambiguous. With 5 bases removed from V and 1 base from J, the gap between germline ends came to 11 bases. Germline V gives CDR1 LGHNA, CDR2 YSLEER. The CDR3 sequence is 14 residues long. CDR3: CASSAGNNNYGYTF. The CDR3 DNA sequence: TGCGCCAGCAGCGCGGGGAACAATAACTATGGCTACACCTTC.

This clone was counted a few times. The chain couples TRBV6-5 to TRBJ2-5, with D perhaps matching TRBD1 (5 bases). The CDR3 has 15 residues. Trimming stripped 5 bases from V and 4 bases from J, with 17 bases between. CDR1 and CDR2 from the germline V gene are MNHEY and SVGAGI. The CDR3 reads CASSPVTGPGETQYF. CDR3 coding DNA: TGTGCCAGCAGTCCTGTTACAGGTCCGGGAGAGACCCAGTACTTC.

The CDR3 spells CASSPNSAGELFF. Written as DNA, the CDR3 is TGTGCCAGCAGCCCCAACTCCGCCGGGGAGCTGTTTTTT. The rearrangement joins TRBV3-1 (or the pseudogene TRBV3-2) to TRBJ2-2; D is undetermined. The CDR3 is 13 amino acids. CDR1 is LGHDT and CDR2 is YNNKEL in the germline V gene (reference sequence). V lost 4 bases and J lost 6, with 9 bases in between.

The chain combines TRBV5-4 with TRBJ1-2; TRBD1 aligns across 9 bases. CDR1 SGHNT and CDR2 YYREEE come from the germline V gene (reference sequence). Unmatched junction bases numbered 14, after V lost 3 bases and J lost 8 bases. The CDR3 totals 16 residues. The CDR3 nucleotides are TGTGCCAGCAGCTCACCCACCACAGGGGGCGCCGGCGGCTACACCTTC. This sequence encodes CASSSPTTGGAGGYTF. The whole variable domain, filled in from reference TRBV5-4 and TRBJ1-2, reads ETGVTQSPTHLIKTRGQQVTLRCSSQSGHNTVSWYQQALGQGPQFIFQYYREEENGRGNFPPRFSGLQFPNYSSELNVNALELDDSALYLCASSSPTTGGAGGYTFGSGTRLTVV.

V gene TRBV7-2 combines with J gene TRBJ1-3; D gene uncertain. The CDR3 consists of 16 residues. Germline loops: CDR1 SGHTA, CDR2 FQGNSA. The V and J ends lost 1 base and 0 bases respectively, with 10 bases between them. CDR3 coding DNA: TGTGCCAGCAGCTTAGACAGTCTCGACTCTGGAAACACCATATATTTT. Translation gives CASSLDSLDSGNTIYF.

This chain links TRBV7-9 with TRBJ2-7; TRBD2 matches 8 bases. V trimming: 1 base; J trimming: 5 bases; junction bases outside the gene matches: 13. This CDR3 has 17 residues. Germline CDR1 and CDR2: SEHNR and FQNEAQ (reference sequence). The CDR3 nucleotides are TGTGCCAGCAGCTTAGGGGTCCAAAGGACTAGCCACGACGAGCAGTACTTC. This sequence encodes CASSLGVQRTSHDEQYF.

V and J are TRBV7-2 and TRBJ1-4; possibly TRBD1 for D (5 bases). Germline V lookup: CDR1 SGHTA, CDR2 FQGNSA. The CDR3 contains 15 residues. V shed 2 bases and J shed 3 bases, with 10 bases lying between them. The CDR3 sequence is CASSLSGLPNEKLFF. CDR3 in DNA: TGTGCCAGCAGCTTATCAGGGTTACCTAATGAAAAACTGTTTTTT.

The CDR3, as DNA: TGCGCCAGCAGCTTCGACGGACAGGGCGCTGAAGCTTTCTTT. Amino acids: CASSFDGQGAEAFF. This chain links TRBV5-1 with TRBJ1-1, with TRBD1 matching over 8 bases. V lost 2 bases and J lost 6; bases outside the gene matches: 6. From germline, CDR1 is SGHRS and CDR2 YFSETQ. The CDR3 length is 14 residues.

The gene calls are TRBV10-1 and TRBJ2-7; a weak D match, TRBD1 (6 bases). V was cut by 4 bases and J by 6 bases, with 13 bases left in between. The germline V gene encodes CDR1 WNHNN and CDR2 SYGVQD (reference sequence). This CDR3 comprises 13 residues. In DNA form, the CDR3 reads TGCGCCAGCAGTGTCGACAGGTTAACCGAGCAGTACTTC. The encoded protein is CASSVDRLTEQYF.

The chain employs TRBV2 and TRBJ2-7; TRBD2 matches at 10 bases. The germline CDR1 and CDR2 sequences are SNHLY and FYNNEI. This CDR3 region has 15 residues. The V and J ends lost 7 bases and 2 bases, in that order; junction bases with no gene match: 8. The CDR3: CASTPRTSGAYEQYF. CDR3 DNA: TGTGCCAGCACCCCACGGACTAGCGGCGCCTACGAGCAGTACTTC.

The chain joins TRBV21-1 to TRBJ2-7; the DNA was not used to check the table's D call, TRBD1. TRBV21-1 is recorded as a pseudogene. The CDR3 extends over 14 amino acids. CDR3 amino acids: CASSKGQGSYEQYF. The CDR3 DNA follows: TGTGCCAGCAGCAAGGGACAGGGCAGCTACGAGCAGTACTTC.

J is TRBJ1-2 and V is TRBV6-5; 8 bases are a match to TRBD1. This CDR3 comprises 15 residues. The germline V gene encodes CDR1 MNHEY and CDR2 SVGAGI. V trimming: 4 bases; J trimming: 0 bases; junction bases outside the gene matches: 4. CDR3 bases: TGTGCCAGCAGTTGGGACAGGTGGGCTAACTATGGCTACACCTTC. It yields the protein CASSWDRWANYGYTF.

This clone was recorded only once. The genes are TRBV7-3 and TRBJ1-1, with D maybe TRBD1 (5 bases). V was trimmed by 5 bases and J by 6 bases, leaving 16 bases between them. The germline V gene encodes CDR1 SGHTA and CDR2 FQGTGA. The CDR3 contains 14 residues. The CDR3 DNA reads TGTGCCAGCAGCCCGGGGGGGATTATAGCTGAAGCTTTCTTT. This gives the protein CASSPGGIIAEAFF.